These 31 T cell receptor beta chains were sequenced from one sample in a study of T-cell reconstitution after alpha-beta-depleted transplantation in children. A TCRbeta library incorporating unique molecular identifiers was prepared. TCRdb reprocessed the PCR reads with MiXCR, giving one entry per CDR3 protein. Counted here are approximately 170,000 distinct CDR3 sequences, 11% occurring once; the ten biggest clones make up less than 15%. The specimen comprised PBMCs, sampled before TCRalphabeta/CD19-depleted stem cell transplant. These receptors were obtained from a boy aged 2 to 10 with acute myeloid leukemia, due to receive a stem cell transplant.

In its sample, this clonotype was seen many times. The rearrangement joins TRBV10-1 to TRBJ2-2; possibly TRBD2 for D (5 bases). The germline V and J ends were trimmed by 6 bases and 9 bases, with 14 bases remaining between them. Germline V gives CDR1 WNHNN, CDR2 SYGVQD (reference sequence). This CDR3 has 13 amino acids. CDR3 residues: CASRRSGMRELFF. CDR3 DNA sequence: TGCGCCAGCAGACGATCGGGGATGCGGGAGCTGTTTTTT.

This clonotype was recorded at least ten times. The chain combines TRBV5-6 with TRBJ1-5; D gene uncertain. This CDR3 is built from 15 residues. Trimming stripped 1 base from V and 1 base from J, with 9 bases between. The germline V gene has CDR1 SGHDT and CDR2 YYEEEE. The CDR3 protein is CASSLTGRSNQPQHF. CDR3 bases: TGTGCCAGCAGCTTGACCGGCAGAAGCAATCAGCCCCAGCATTTT.

There are many counts of this clonotype. V is TRBV5-1 and J is TRBJ2-1, with 13 nucleotides matching TRBD2. Per germline, CDR1 SGHRS and CDR2 YFSETQ. The CDR3 contains 15 residues. With 4 bases clipped from V and 8 bases from J, the junction kept 6 bases outside the gene matches. This chain's CDR3 is CASSGGLAGADEQFF. In nucleotides, the CDR3 is TGCGCCAGCAGCGGAGGACTAGCGGGAGCGGATGAGCAGTTCTTC.

This clonotype showed up many times. V gene TRBV12-3 or TRBV12-4 combines with J gene TRBJ1-2; D remains unclear. The CDR3 consists of 12 residues. The V end was cut by 8 bases, the J end by 8 bases, with 15 bases between. The CDR3 DNA follows: TGTGCCAGCCTCCACCCCTTCTGGGGCTACACCTTC. Translation gives CASLHPFWGYTF.

The table lists this clonotype with many counts. V and J are TRBV6-1 and TRBJ1-2; D gene uncertain. V shed 7 bases and J shed 0 bases, with 18 bases lying between them. This CDR3 contains 16 residues. Germline V gene data show CDR1 as MNHNS and CDR2 as SASEGT. The CDR3: CASIVGVTVTNYGYTF. CDR3 sequence (DNA): TGTGCCAGCATCGTGGGAGTGACCGTAACTAACTATGGCTACACCTTC.

Many counts were recorded for this clonotype. V and J are TRBV7-6 and TRBJ1-5; D is possibly TRBD1 (6 bases). From germline, CDR1 is SGHVS and CDR2 FNYEAQ. The V and J ends lost 5 bases and 4 bases respectively, with 9 bases between them. CDR3 size: 13 residues. CDR3 region: CASSLTGNQPQHF. The DNA for the CDR3 is TGTGCCAGCAGCCTTACAGGGAATCAGCCCCAGCATTTT.

This clonotype has at least ten counts. CDR3 sequence reads: CASSQFPGQGADGYTF. The CDR3 region has the DNA TGCGCCAGCAGCCAATTCCCGGGACAGGGGGCTGATGGCTACACCTTC. The genes are TRBV4-1 and TRBJ1-2; 12 bases align to TRBD1. V lost 2 bases to trimming and J lost 6 bases; unmatched junction nucleotides: 7. Germline V lookup: CDR1 MGHRA, CDR2 YSYEKL. This CDR3 has 16 amino acids.

This clonotype was observed many times. At one end the junction does not follow the germline gene, possibly because of a read error. The V gene is TRBV5-1, the J gene TRBJ2-5; 9 bases line up with TRBD1. CDR3 length: 13 amino acids. CDR1 is SGHRS and CDR2 is YFSETQ in the germline V gene. The CDR3 sequence: CASSSGQGGTQYF. The CDR3 coding sequence is TGTGCCAGCAGTTCGGGACAGGGAGGGACCCAGTACTTC.

The chain is built from TRBV7-9 and TRBJ2-5; the match to TRBD2 covers 8 bases. Per the germline V gene, CDR1 is SEHNR and CDR2 is FQNEAQ (reference sequence). The CDR3 has 17 amino acids. J gave up 3 bases and V 5 bases, and 14 bases lay outside the gene matches. The CDR3 region has the DNA TGTGCCAGCAGCCAATTCGAGGTAGCGGGAAATGAAGAGACCCAGTACTTC. It specifies CASSQFEVAGNEETQYF. Combining the CDR3 with reference TRBV7-9 and TRBJ2-5 gives the whole variable domain DTGVSQNPRHKITKRGQNVTFRCDPISEHNRLYWYRQTLGQGPEFLTYFQNEAQLEKSRLLSDRFSAERPKGSFSTLEIQRTEQGDSAMYLCASSQFEVAGNEETQYFGPGTRLLVL.

This clonotype was recorded many times. V is TRBV20-1 and J is TRBJ2-1, with 7 nucleotides matching TRBD2. J was trimmed by 7 bases and V by 6 bases; bases with no gene match: 12. The CDR3 runs to 14 residues. Germline CDR1 and CDR2: DFQATT and SNEGSKA (reference sequence). CDR3 coding DNA: TGCAGTGCCCCGGGAGGCCCCCCGGGGAATGAGCAGTTCTTC. Protein sequence: CSAPGGPPGNEQFF.

At least ten counts were recorded for this clonotype. The chain combines TRBV20-1 with TRBJ1-3, with D hard to call. CDR3 length: 14 residues. Trimming removed 2 bases from V and 0 bases from J, with 8 bases in between. Per germline, CDR1 DFQATT and CDR2 SNEGSKA (reference sequence). CDR3 region: CSARMAFSGNTIYF. The CDR3 DNA sequence: TGCAGTGCTAGAATGGCCTTCTCTGGAAACACCATATATTTT.

This clonotype was observed many times. The V gene is TRBV12-3 or TRBV12-4, the J gene TRBJ2-3; possibly TRBD2 for D (5 bases). Trimming left V 7 bases short and J 8 bases short, with 13 bases between. The CDR3 covers 12 residues. The CDR3 protein is CASIGRDRTQYF. CDR3 DNA sequence: TGTGCCAGCATTGGACGGGATCGTACGCAGTATTTT.

This clonotype came up many times. The chain links TRBV5-1 to TRBJ2-7; TRBD1 matches at 7 bases. The CDR3 is 14 residues long. Germline-derived CDR1 and CDR2 are SGHRS and YFSETQ. J was trimmed by 6 bases and V by 5 bases; bases with no gene match: 11. CDR3 DNA sequence: TGCGCCAGCAGGGGACAGAATCGGGGACGCGAGCAGTACTTC. Translating it yields CASRGQNRGREQYF. The variable domain in full, with the rest retrieved from reference TRBV5-1 and TRBJ2-7, is KAGVTQTPRYLIKTRGQQVTLSCSPISGHRSVSWYQQTPGQGLQFLFEYFSETQRNKGNFPGRFSGRQFSNSRSEMNVSTLELGDSALYLCASRGQNRGREQYFGPGTRLTVT.

In its sample, this clonotype was seen many times. The rearrangement links TRBV12-3 or TRBV12-4 to TRBJ1-4; 9 nucleotides line up with TRBD1. The V and J ends lost 5 bases and 10 bases, in that order; junction bases with no gene match: 11. This CDR3 contains 15 residues. For the CDR3, the DNA is TGTGCCAGCAGTACCCCCGGGACAGGGTTTGGAAAACTGTTTTTT. Protein: CASSTPGTGFGKLFF.

This clonotype was recorded at least ten times. J is TRBJ2-6 and V is TRBV7-9; possibly TRBD1 for D (5 bases). CDR1 is SEHNR and CDR2 is FQNEAQ in the germline V gene (reference sequence). V was trimmed by 1 base and J by 1 base, leaving 8 bases between them. The CDR3 sequence is 16 residues long. CDR3: CASSLGAGSGANVLTF. The CDR3, as DNA: TGTGCCAGCAGCTTAGGGGCAGGGTCTGGGGCCAACGTCCTGACTTTC.

This clonotype has ten or more counts. This chain uses TRBV5-1 with TRBJ2-4, with a weak D call TRBD1 (7 bases). The germline CDR1 and CDR2 sequences are SGHRS and YFSETQ. This CDR3 has 15 amino acids. V lost 0 bases, J lost 8 bases, and 15 bases lay in between. CDR3 bases: TGCGCCAGCAGCTTGGCAGGAACAGGGGAGGACATTCAGTACTTC. This gives the protein CASSLAGTGEDIQYF.

This clonotype was detected many times. The chain recombines TRBV7-9 with TRBJ2-7; D possibly uses TRBD1 or TRBD2 (6 bases each). Germline V lookup: CDR1 SEHNR, CDR2 FQNEAQ (reference sequence). V was trimmed by 5 bases and J by 1 base, leaving 15 bases between them. The CDR3 runs to 15 residues. In DNA form, the CDR3 reads TGTGCCAGCAGCCCGGCCGGGGGCCCTTCCTACGAGCAGTACGTC. Translation gives CASSPAGGPSYEQYV.

This clonotype was recorded at least ten times. This rearrangement joins TRBV5-1 to TRBJ2-1, with D tentatively TRBD2 (5 bases). Between the trimmed V and J ends, which lost 4 bases and 9 bases, there was a span of 17 bases. CDR1 and CDR2 from the germline V gene are SGHRS and YFSETQ. CDR3 length: 14 amino acids. CDR3 in amino acids: CASSPGQREGEQFF. CDR3 bases: TGCGCCAGCAGCCCGGGTCAAAGAGAGGGTGAGCAGTTCTTC.

This clonotype has ten or more counts. This rearrangement joins TRBV5-1 to TRBJ2-3; D not resolved. Germline V lookup: CDR1 SGHRS, CDR2 YFSETQ. The CDR3 has 12 residues. The V end lost 0 bases, the J end lost 2 bases, and 1 base lay between the germline ends. The CDR3 region is CASSLVTDTQYF. The CDR3 coding sequence is TGCGCCAGCAGCTTGGTCACAGATACGCAGTATTTT.

This clonotype was found many times. V is TRBV12-3 or TRBV12-4 and J is TRBJ2-5, with 8 bases matching TRBD2. V lost 5 bases and J lost 5; bases outside the gene matches: 10. CDR3 size: 15 residues. CDR3 nucleotides: TGTGCCAGCAGTCCACCGGGACTAGAGCGTGAGACCCAGTACTTC. It codes for CASSPPGLERETQYF.

This clonotype was seen at least ten times. CDR3 DNA sequence: TGTGCCAGCAGCTTAGATCCAAACACCGGGGAGCTGTTTTTT. This codes for CASSLDPNTGELFF. J is TRBJ2-2 and V is TRBV7-6; D gene uncertain. There are 14 residues in the CDR3. CDR1 SGHVS and CDR2 FNYEAQ come from the germline V gene. V gave up 1 base and J gave up 2 bases, with 5 bases separating them.

This clonotype was found a few times. The chain is built from TRBV30 and TRBJ2-2; D not resolved. The germline V gene has CDR1 GTSNPN and CDR2 SVGIG (reference sequence). The CDR3 is made up of 11 amino acids. V gave up 3 bases and J gave up 1 base, with 0 bases separating them. As DNA, the CDR3 is TGTGCCTGGAGGAACACCGGGGAGCTGTTTTTT. Its translation is CAWRNTGELFF.

Notes on this clonotype: A read error is possible here, since a much larger clone lies one base away. The chain recombines TRBV20-1 with TRBJ2-5; TRBD2 might be the D (5 bases). Germline V gene data show CDR1 as DFQATT and CDR2 as SNEGSKA (reference sequence). The CDR3 has 11 residues. The CDR3 loop is CNASSQETQYF. The CDR3 region has the DNA TGCAATGCTAGCTCCCAAGAGACCCAGTACTTC.

To note about this clonotype: A single base separates this from a much larger clone, so it may be a read error. This chain links TRBV16 with TRBJ1-1, with D perhaps TRBD1 (5 bases). The CDR3 runs 13 residues. From germline, CDR1 is KGHSY and CDR2 FQNENV. The CDR3 DNA reads as TGTGTCAGCAGTTACAGGACGGTGGCTGAAGCTTTCTTT. It codes for CVSSYRTVAEAFF.

This clonotype appeared many times. The rearrangement joins TRBV9 to TRBJ2-1, with TRBD1 identical over 8 bases. Germline CDR1 is SGDLS and CDR2 is YYNGEE. With 4 bases clipped from V and 0 bases from J, the junction kept 6 bases outside the gene matches. This CDR3 comprises 16 residues. Here the CDR3 reads CASSPQGAGSYNEQFF. DNA of the CDR3: TGTGCCAGCAGCCCTCAGGGGGCGGGCTCCTACAATGAGCAGTTCTTC.

This clonotype appeared many times. The chain employs TRBV5-1 and TRBJ2-1; TRBD2 agrees at 8 bases. This CDR3 has 16 amino acids. Germline V lookup: CDR1 SGHRS, CDR2 YFSETQ. The ends lost 4 bases at V and 3 bases at J; junction bases unmatched: 9. CDR3 protein: CASSQAGATHYNEQFF. Written as DNA, the CDR3 is TGCGCCAGCAGCCAAGCGGGGGCCACCCACTACAATGAGCAGTTCTTC.

This clonotype was counted many times. The chain carries TRBV7-2 and TRBJ2-1, with D perhaps matching TRBD1 or TRBD2 (5 bases each). This CDR3 comprises 13 residues. V shed 0 bases and J shed 6 bases, with 6 bases lying between them. Germline assignment: CDR1 SGHTA and CDR2 FQGNSA. The CDR3 loop reads CASSLAGVNEQFF. CDR3 in DNA: TGTGCCAGCAGCTTAGCGGGGGTCAATGAGCAGTTCTTC.

This clonotype was counted at least ten times. The chain is built from TRBV10-3 and TRBJ2-1, with 13 bases aligning to TRBD2. There are 17 residues in the CDR3. CDR1 ENHRY and CDR2 SYGVKD come from the germline V gene. With 3 bases clipped from V and 7 bases from J, the junction kept 9 bases outside the gene matches. CDR3 bases: TGTGCCATCAGTGATATACTAGCGGGAGGGCCGGGTAATGAGCAGTTCTTC. This codes for CAISDILAGGPGNEQFF.

This clonotype was counted ten times or more. The junction shows a germline mismatch at one end, possibly a read error. J is TRBJ2-3 and V is TRBV12-3 or TRBV12-4; the D gene is possibly TRBD2 (7 bases). The CDR3 runs to 16 residues. CDR3 DNA: TGTGCCAGCAAGGGGGGGGCTCCCCTTCTTGCAGATACGCAGTGTTTT. The encoded protein is CASKGGAPLLADTQCF.

This clonotype was seen repeatedly, ten times or more. The chain combines TRBV14 with TRBJ2-5, with D perhaps TRBD2 (5 bases). Germline V lookup: CDR1 SGHDN, CDR2 FVKESK. V lost 2 bases to trimming and J lost 5 bases, with 12 bases between them. This CDR3 has 14 residues. The DNA for the CDR3 is TGTGCCAGCAGCCAATTAGCTAGCTACGAGACCCAGTACTTC. Translation gives CASSQLASYETQYF.

As to this clonotype: Mismatch with germline at one junction end may stem from a read error. V is TRBV7-9 and J is TRBJ1-2; D uncertain. There are 13 residues in the CDR3. In germline, CDR1 is SEHNR, CDR2 FQNEAQ (reference sequence). CDR3 region: CASTLGSSYGYTF. In nucleotides, the CDR3 is TGTGCCAGCACCTTAGGGTCATCCTATGGCTACACCTTC.